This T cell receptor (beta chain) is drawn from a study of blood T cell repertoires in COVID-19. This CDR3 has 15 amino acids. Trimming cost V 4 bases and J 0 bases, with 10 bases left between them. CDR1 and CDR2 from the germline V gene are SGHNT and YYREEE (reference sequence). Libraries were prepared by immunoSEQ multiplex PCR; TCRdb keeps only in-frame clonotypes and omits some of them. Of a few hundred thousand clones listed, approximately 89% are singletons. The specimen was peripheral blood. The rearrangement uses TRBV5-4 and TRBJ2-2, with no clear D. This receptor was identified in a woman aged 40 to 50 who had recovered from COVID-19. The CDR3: CASSPEASNTGELFF. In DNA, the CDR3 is TGTGCCAGCAGCCCCGAGGCCTCGAACACCGGGGAGCTGTTTTTT.